This T cell receptor beta chain was found in a study of molecular identifiers for immune sequencing clone quantification. Findings and caveats of the study: Clones that exceeded 20 RNA copies held over 98% of effector molecules, yet under 1% in naive cells.

This clonotype was detected only a few times. Its specificity is unknown. The V and J ends lost 0 bases and 0 bases respectively, with 12 bases between them. CDR1 and CDR2 from the germline V gene are SGDLS and YYNGEE. The CDR3 length is 16 residues. TCRdb reprocessed the PCR reads via MiXCR and lists one record per CDR3 protein. The sample has over 550,000 distinct CDR3 sequences, 25% seen once. This chain uses TRBV9 with TRBJ2-5, with a weak D call TRBD2 (6 bases). The specimen was naive CD8+ T cells from blood, with Jurkat cell RNA spiked in. Stated subset: FACS-sorted CD8+CD4-CCR7+CD45RA+ naive T cells. This clonotype was sampled from a human donor in good health. Some libraries in this study had Jurkat cell RNA spiked in. Written as DNA, the CDR3 is TGTGCCAGCAGCGTAGGTGGGAGGACGTACCAAGAGACCCAGTACTTC. Protein: CASSVGGRTYQETQYF.